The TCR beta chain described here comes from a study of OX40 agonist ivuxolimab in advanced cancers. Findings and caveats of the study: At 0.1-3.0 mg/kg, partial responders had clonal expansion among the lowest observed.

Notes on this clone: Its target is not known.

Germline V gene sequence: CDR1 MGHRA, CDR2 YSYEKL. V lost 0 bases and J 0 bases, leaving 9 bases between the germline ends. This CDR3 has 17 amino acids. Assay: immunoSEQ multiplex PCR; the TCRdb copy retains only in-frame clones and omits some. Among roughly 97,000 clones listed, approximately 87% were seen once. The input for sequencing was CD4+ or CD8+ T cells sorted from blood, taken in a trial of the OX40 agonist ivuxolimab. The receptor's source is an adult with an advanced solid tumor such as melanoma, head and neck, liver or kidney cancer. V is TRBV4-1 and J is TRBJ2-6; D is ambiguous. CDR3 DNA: TGCGCCAGCAGCCAAGATCAAGTGTTCTCTGGGGCCAACGTCCTGACTTTC. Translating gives CASSQDQVFSGANVLTF.